Presented here are 19 T cell receptor beta chains from one specimen sequenced in a study of shared clonotypes between healthy human individuals. Only in-frame clones appear in the TCRdb table, and some are missing; sequencing was by immunoSEQ multiplex PCR. This sample yields roughly 2,500,000 clones, of which over 85% are seen a single time; more than 0.35% belongs to the top ten. The specimen sequenced was naive CD4+ T cells from PBMCs. The subset here: CD45RA+ positively selected. These receptors were obtained from a young man in good health. Some clones in this sample may be carry-over from other donors' samples.

The rearrangement uses TRBV6-6 and TRBJ1-1; no reliable D call. Per the germline V gene, CDR1 is MNHNY and CDR2 is SVGAGI (reference sequence). The CDR3 is 12 amino acids. The ends were cut back, 6 bases at V and 3 bases at J, with 8 bases in the middle. The CDR3 sequence: CASRPRDTEAFF. CDR3 sequence (DNA): TGTGCCAGCAGGCCCCGGGACACTGAAGCTTTCTTT.

The rearrangement joins TRBV27 to TRBJ2-2; D gene uncertain. The CDR3 covers 14 residues. The V end was cut by 7 bases, the J end by 1 base, with 10 bases between. Germline V CDR1 and CDR2: MNHEY, SMNVEV (reference sequence). CDR3 bases: TGTGCCAGCACCCTCGACCGGAACACCGGGGAGCTGTTTTTT. Encoded protein: CASTLDRNTGELFF.

The V gene is TRBV6-4, the J gene TRBJ1-5; D is perhaps TRBD1 (6 bases). The CDR3 consists of 13 residues. The V gene's germline CDR1 is MRHNA and CDR2 SNTAGT. V shed 4 bases and J shed 11 bases, with 15 bases lying between them. The CDR3 loop is CASSVREGGTQHF. The CDR3 region has the DNA TGTGCCAGCAGTGTCAGGGAGGGGGGGACCCAGCATTTT.

The chain carries TRBV30 and TRBJ2-5; D is possibly TRBD1 or TRBD2 (5 bases each). The V gene lost 3 bases and the J gene lost 7 bases, with 12 bases spanning the gap. Germline V lookup: CDR1 GTSNPN, CDR2 SVGIG (reference sequence). The CDR3 consists of 12 residues. The CDR3 sequence: CAWRFARGTQYF. The CDR3, as DNA: TGTGCCTGGAGATTCGCGAGGGGGACCCAGTACTTC.

V is TRBV5-1 and J is TRBJ1-3, with a tentative D call TRBD1 (6 bases). V lost 4 bases to trimming and J lost 6 bases, with 14 bases between them. CDR3 length equals 14 residues. Germline CDR1 SGHRS, CDR2 YFSETQ. The CDR3 DNA sequence: TGCGCCAGCAGCCCCGAGACAGGAGCAAACACCATATATTTT. This encodes CASSPETGANTIYF.

This sequence joins TRBV7-3 and TRBJ2-7, with D possibly TRBD1 on 5 matching bases. This CDR3 region has 13 residues. V was clipped by 2 bases and J by 3 bases, with 8 bases between them. CDR1 and CDR2 (germline): SGHTA, FQGTGA. DNA for the CDR3: TGTGCCAGCAGCTTAGTTACAGGCTACGAGCAGTACTTC. It codes for CASSLVTGYEQYF.

V is TRBV7-2 and J is TRBJ2-2; TRBD1 or TRBD2 may be the D gene (5 bases each). CDR1 and CDR2 (germline): SGHTA, FQGNSA. The V gene lost 4 bases and the J gene lost 7 bases, with 7 bases spanning the gap. The CDR3 spans 12 residues. CDR3 bases: TGTGCCAGCAGCTGGGGGAGCGGGGAGCTGTTTTTT. This gives the protein CASSWGSGELFF. Full variable domain (remainder filled in from reference TRBV7-2 and TRBJ2-2): GAGVSQSPSNKVTEKGKDVELRCDPISGHTALYWYRQSLGQGLEFLIYFQGNSAPDKSGLPSDRFSAERTGGSVSTLTIQRTQQEDSAVYLCASSWGSGELFFGEGSRLTVL.

The rearrangement uses TRBV6-1 and TRBJ1-4; D is uncertain. CDR1 MNHNS and CDR2 SASEGT come from the germline V gene. The CDR3 has 14 residues. V was shortened by 8 bases and J by 4 bases, with 14 bases between the two germline ends. The CDR3 DNA is TGTGCCAGCGTGAGGGCCTCGGGTAATGAAAAACTGTTTTTT. As protein: CASVRASGNEKLFF.

The rearrangement uses TRBV4-3 and TRBJ2-6, with 7 nucleotides matching TRBD1. Germline loops: CDR1 LGHNA, CDR2 YSLEER. This CDR3 spans 20 amino acids. The trim removed 4 bases at V and 1 base at J, leaving 16 bases unmatched. The chain's CDR3 is CASSLAITGVKLSGANVLTF. The CDR3 nucleotides read TGCGCCAGCAGCCTCGCCATCACAGGGGTCAAACTTTCTGGGGCCAACGTCCTGACTTTC.

Details on this clone: At the DNA level, this CDR3 is encoded by other sequences in the same sample as well. The chain is built from TRBV18 and TRBJ2-3; D is uncertain. Germline CDR1 is KGHSH and CDR2 is LQKENI. The CDR3 consists of 13 residues. With 3 bases removed from V and 0 bases from J, the gap between germline ends came to 4 bases. The CDR3 sequence: CASSPASTDTQYF. CDR3 in DNA: TGTGCCAGCTCACCCGCTAGCACAGATACGCAGTATTTT.

The chain links TRBV6-1 to TRBJ2-7; 9 positions agree with TRBD2. This CDR3 comprises 14 residues. Unmatched junction bases numbered 7, after V lost 4 bases and J lost 6 bases. Germline V gene lookup returns CDR1 MNHNS and CDR2 SASEGT. The CDR3 loop reads CASSGSGSGVEQYF. The CDR3 region has the DNA TGTGCCAGCAGTGGTAGCGGGAGTGGAGTCGAGCAGTACTTC.

J is TRBJ2-7 and V is TRBV25-1; TRBD2 agrees at 8 bases. The V and J ends lost 2 bases and 5 bases, in that order; junction bases with no gene match: 11. This CDR3 contains 16 residues. Germline V CDR1 and CDR2: MGHDK, SYGVNS. In DNA, the CDR3 is TGTGCCAGCAGTGAAACCCGGACTAGCTTCGAGGACGAGCAGTACTTC. Encoded protein: CASSETRTSFEDEQYF.

The chain has TRBV7-2 and TRBJ1-5; D is undetermined. The CDR3 loop spans 16 amino acids. V lost 5 bases to trimming and J lost 0 bases, with 14 bases between them. Germline values: CDR1 SGHTA, CDR2 FQGNSA. Written as DNA, the CDR3 is TGTGCCAGCAGCCGCGTGACGGGCGGTAGCAATCAGCCCCAGCATTTT. Residues: CASSRVTGGSNQPQHF.

This chain links TRBV30 with TRBJ1-3, with unresolved D. Trimming cost V 3 bases and J 9 bases, with 12 bases left between them. The CDR3 loop spans 12 amino acids. Germline-derived CDR1 and CDR2 are GTSNPN and SVGIG (reference sequence). The CDR3 DNA reads TGTGCCTGGAGCCCTCCCGGGGTCACCATATATTTT. Translation gives CAWSPPGVTIYF.

The V gene is TRBV11-2, the J gene TRBJ1-4; possibly TRBD1 for D (6 bases). This CDR3 contains 13 residues. CDR1 is SGHAT, CDR2 FQNNGV, per germline. Trimming shortened V by 5 bases and J by 4 bases, and 8 bases separated the two germline ends. The CDR3 nucleotides are TGTGCCAGCAGCACAGGGATTAATGAAAAACTGTTTTTT. Encoded protein: CASSTGINEKLFF.

The chain links TRBV5-5 to TRBJ2-7; possibly TRBD1 or TRBD2 for D (6 bases each). Trimming took 0 bases from V and 7 from J, leaving 14 bases between them. The germline gives CDR1 SGHKS, CDR2 YYEKEE (reference sequence). The CDR3 is made up of 14 amino acids. The CDR3 loop reads CASSLGPGAWEQYF. The CDR3 DNA reads TGTGCCAGCAGCTTGGGGCCGGGGGCGTGGGAGCAGTACTTC. Full variable domain (missing parts from reference TRBV5-5 and TRBJ2-7): DAGVTQSPTHLIKTRGQQVTLRCSPISGHKSVSWYQQVLGQGPQFIFQYYEKEERGRGNFPDRFSARQFPNYSSELNVNALLLGDSALYLCASSLGPGAWEQYFGPGTRLTVT.

The chain employs TRBV5-1 and TRBJ2-3; D may be TRBD1 or TRBD2 (5 bases each). CDR1 SGHRS and CDR2 YFSETQ come from the germline V gene. V shed 0 bases and J shed 2 bases, with 13 bases lying between them. This CDR3 has 16 amino acids. The CDR3 protein is CASSLAGAGTTDTQYF. For the CDR3, the DNA is TGCGCCAGCAGCTTGGCCGGGGCAGGGACCACAGATACGCAGTATTTT.

This clone was recorded once. The chain employs TRBV7-3 and TRBJ2-2; 7 bases are a match to TRBD1. Trimming took 5 bases from V and 1 from J; bases not matched to a gene: 7. Germline V CDR1 and CDR2: SGHTA, FQGTGA. This CDR3 contains 16 residues. CDR3 in amino acids: CASSAGTARNTGELFF. DNA for the CDR3: TGTGCCAGCAGCGCCGGGACAGCGAGGAACACCGGGGAGCTGTTTTTT.

This chain uses TRBV6-5 with TRBJ2-3, with 8 bases aligning to TRBD1. The CDR3 sequence is 14 residues long. With V trimmed by 6 bases and J by 6 bases, 8 bases remained unmatched. Germline CDR1 and CDR2: MNHEY and SVGAGI. The CDR3 DNA is TGTGCCAGCAGAAGGGGACAGGACCCGGATACGCAGTATTTT. It is translated as CASRRGQDPDTQYF.